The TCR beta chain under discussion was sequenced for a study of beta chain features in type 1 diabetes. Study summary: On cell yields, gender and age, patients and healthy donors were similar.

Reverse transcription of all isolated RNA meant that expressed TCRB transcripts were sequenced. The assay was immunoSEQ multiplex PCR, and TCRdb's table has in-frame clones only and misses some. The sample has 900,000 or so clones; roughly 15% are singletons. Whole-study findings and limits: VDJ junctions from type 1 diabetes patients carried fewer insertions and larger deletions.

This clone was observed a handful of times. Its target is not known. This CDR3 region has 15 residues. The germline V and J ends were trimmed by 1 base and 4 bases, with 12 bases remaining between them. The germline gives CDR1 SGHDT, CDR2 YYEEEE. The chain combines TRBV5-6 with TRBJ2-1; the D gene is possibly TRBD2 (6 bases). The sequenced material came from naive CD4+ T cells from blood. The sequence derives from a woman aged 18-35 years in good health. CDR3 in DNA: TGTGCCAGCAGCTTGAGACTAGGGATGTACAATGAGCAGTTCTTC. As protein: CASSLRLGMYNEQFF.